This TCR beta chain originates from a study of spatial heterogeneity in lung cancer. About the study: The donors comprised some 72 untreated early-stage non-small cell lung cancer patients.

This CDR3 has 14 amino acids. Germline loops: CDR1 DFQATT, CDR2 SNEGSKA (reference sequence). V was shortened by 6 bases and J by 6 bases, with 20 bases between the two germline ends. This clonotype was observed many times. The antigen is not known. Study-level results: Circulating ubiquitous expanded tumor TCRs were observed more frequently at resection than at follow-up.

Regarding time point: blood at routine non-recurrence follow-up after resection. Extraction of whole RNA from tumor, nontumor lung or frozen PBMC preceded unsorted sequencing. TCR cDNA molecules were tagged individually, and each one carried a unique molecular identifier. TCRdb used MiXCR to reprocess the 5' RACE reads, holding one entry per CDR3 protein. The sample contains 27,000 or so distinct CDR3 sequences, about 5.3% of which appear only once. The genes are TRBV20-1 and TRBJ2-5, with D unclear. The TCR was taken from a female donor with early-stage non-small cell lung cancer. The source was PBMCs, collected at follow-up. The DNA for the CDR3 is TGCAGTGCGGCCGCCGGTCAGGCCGTTCAGACCCAGTACTTC. It encodes CSAAAGQAVQTQYF.